This entry lists 26 T cell receptor beta chains sequenced from one sample in a study of PD-1 blockade in mismatch repair-deficient tumors. The protocol was immunoSEQ multiplex PCR, while the TCRdb copy is restricted to in-frame clones and leaves out a portion. The sample lists 40,000 to 65,000 clones, about 85% occurring once. Material: peripheral blood, obtained about 4.5 months after starting pembrolizumab. The receptors were gathered from an adult with mismatch repair-deficient cancer.

The chain carries TRBV7-9 and TRBJ2-7; 7 bases agree with TRBD1. Germline CDR1 SEHNR, CDR2 FQNEAQ (reference sequence). This CDR3 contains 14 residues. V lost 5 bases and J lost 5; bases outside the gene matches: 9. CDR3 sequence reads: CASSKTQGLHEQYF. The CDR3 nucleotides read TGTGCCAGCAGCAAGACACAGGGGCTTCACGAGCAGTACTTC.

The chain employs TRBV19 and TRBJ2-5; D remains unclear. Deletions cut 9 bases from V and 2 bases from J, with 13 bases between. The CDR3 sequence is 13 residues long. Germline loops: CDR1 LNHDA, CDR2 SQIVND (reference sequence). The CDR3, as DNA: TGTGCCAGCTCGGACCAAATACAAGAGACCCAGTACTTC. This encodes CASSDQIQETQYF.

This chain uses TRBV19 with TRBJ1-1; D is possibly TRBD1 (6 bases). Per germline, CDR1 LNHDA and CDR2 SQIVND (reference sequence). V lost 10 bases and J 0 bases, leaving 15 bases between the germline ends. The CDR3 loop spans 14 amino acids. CDR3 amino acids: CATRMTGMNTEAFF. Here the CDR3 DNA reads TGTGCCACAAGGATGACAGGTATGAACACTGAAGCTTTCTTT.

CDR3 in DNA: TGTGCCAGCAGCTTAGGGGTAGCGGACAATGAGCAGTTCTTC. Its translation is CASSLGVADNEQFF. The chain carries TRBV11-2 and TRBJ2-1, with a tentative D call TRBD2 (6 bases). V gave up 1 base and J gave up 5 bases, with 9 bases separating them. The length of the CDR3 is 14 residues. Germline CDR1 is SGHAT and CDR2 is FQNNGV.

The chain combines TRBV29-1 with TRBJ1-2; D is unclear. CDR3 length: 14 amino acids. V lost 7 bases and J lost 0, with 15 bases in between. Looked up from germline, CDR1 is SQVTM and CDR2 is ANQGSEA. Written as DNA, the CDR3 is TGCAGCGCTACCACGGCCCTGACTAACTATGGCTACACCTTC. As protein: CSATTALTNYGYTF.

This clone was seen more than once but under ten times. The V gene is TRBV6-6, the J gene TRBJ1-5; D gene unclear. Germline-derived CDR1 and CDR2 are MNHNY and SVGAGI (reference sequence). V lost 6 bases, J lost 4 bases, and 10 bases lay in between. The CDR3 length is 13 residues. CDR3 sequence: CASSQGRNQPQHF. The CDR3 DNA is TGTGCCAGCAGCCAAGGGCGGAATCAGCCCCAGCATTTT.

The V gene is TRBV7-9, the J gene TRBJ1-1, with 12 bases that match TRBD1. The junction had 8 bases not matched to a gene; V was cut back by 5 bases and J by 4 bases. CDR1 and CDR2 (germline): SEHNR, FQNEAQ (reference sequence). The CDR3 spans 16 residues. In DNA, the CDR3 is TGTGCCAGCAGCCGGGACAGGGGGCTGGTCCGCACTGAAGCTTTCTTT. It yields the protein CASSRDRGLVRTEAFF.

The chain is built from TRBV29-1 and TRBJ2-7; D gene unclear. Germline CDR1 is SQVTM and CDR2 is ANQGSEA. Trimming pared 7 bases from V and 2 bases from J, leaving 15 bases between. The CDR3 totals 13 residues. CDR3 amino acids: CSGVVAATYEQYF. The CDR3 DNA follows: TGCAGCGGGGTCGTGGCCGCAACCTACGAGCAGTACTTC.

The rearrangement joins TRBV6-5 to TRBJ2-1; D is undetermined. Germline V gives CDR1 MNHEY, CDR2 SVGAGI. CDR3 length equals 12 residues. V was clipped by 5 bases and J by 7 bases, with 9 bases between them. The CDR3 is CASSRTVNEQFF. The DNA of the CDR3 is TGTGCCAGCAGTCGGACCGTTAATGAGCAGTTCTTC.

This clone appeared a single time. The rearrangement uses TRBV13 and TRBJ1-1; D call uncertain. Germline values: CDR1 PRHDT, CDR2 FYEKMQ (reference sequence). V lost 9 bases and J 0 bases, leaving 11 bases between the germline ends. The CDR3 sequence is 13 residues long. The CDR3 DNA reads TGTGCCAGTAGGACGGAGATGAACACTGAAGCTTTCTTT. Translation gives CASRTEMNTEAFF.

J is TRBJ1-1 and V is TRBV27; perhaps TRBD1 as D (6 bases). Germline CDR1 reads MNHEY; CDR2 reads SMNVEV (reference sequence). The ends were cut back, 4 bases at V and 4 bases at J, with 13 bases in the middle. CDR3 length equals 14 residues. Written as DNA, the CDR3 is TGTGCCAGCAGTTATACAGGGCGGGGCACTGAAGCTTTCTTT. Amino acid sequence: CASSYTGRGTEAFF.

V is TRBV5-6 and J is TRBJ2-7, with D maybe TRBD2 (6 bases). V gave up 4 bases and J gave up 2 bases, with 16 bases separating them. The CDR3 sequence is 15 residues long. Germline assignment: CDR1 SGHDT and CDR2 YYEEEE. The CDR3 spells CASSGLERTTYEQYF. The CDR3 DNA sequence: TGTGCCAGCAGCGGGCTGGAACGGACTACCTACGAGCAGTACTTC.

V and J are TRBV19 and TRBJ1-1; 7 bases are shared with TRBD1. The V and J ends lost 3 bases and 5 bases, in that order; junction bases with no gene match: 9. Germline loops: CDR1 LNHDA, CDR2 SQIVND (reference sequence). The CDR3 spans 15 residues. DNA for the CDR3: TGTGCCAGTAGTATCCTACCAGGGGGAGGGACTGAAGCTTTCTTT. Protein sequence: CASSILPGGGTEAFF.

This clone was seen more than once but under ten times. The chain recombines TRBV27 with TRBJ1-2; a weak D match, TRBD1 (5 bases). This CDR3 spans 12 amino acids. Deletions cut 7 bases from V and 4 bases from J, with 10 bases between. Germline assignment: CDR1 MNHEY and CDR2 SMNVEV (reference sequence). The CDR3 region is CASKGQTYGYTF. CDR3 coding DNA: TGTGCCAGCAAGGGGCAGACCTATGGCTACACCTTC.

The chain recombines TRBV27 with TRBJ2-1; 14 positions agree with TRBD2. Germline V gene sequence: CDR1 MNHEY, CDR2 SMNVEV (reference sequence). Trimming removed 6 bases from V and 6 bases from J; junction bases left unmatched: 4. This CDR3 region has 15 residues. As DNA, the CDR3 is TGTGCCAGCAGGCTCGGGACTAGCGGGGGCAATGAGCAGTTCTTC. As protein: CASRLGTSGGNEQFF.

The chain has TRBV11-2 and TRBJ1-4; possibly TRBD1 for D (6 bases). CDR1 is SGHAT, CDR2 FQNNGV, per germline. With 0 bases removed from V and 7 bases from J, the gap between germline ends came to 12 bases. The CDR3 runs to 15 residues. CDR3 loop: CASSLEGGLFEKLFF. The CDR3 DNA reads TGTGCCAGCAGCTTAGAGGGGGGGCTGTTTGAAAAACTGTTTTTT.

This clone appeared a single time. The chain employs TRBV6-1 and TRBJ2-2, with D unresolved. The CDR3 is 12 amino acids. Trimming removed 6 bases at V and 5 bases at J, with 7 bases between. Germline V gene lookup returns CDR1 MNHNS and CDR2 SASEGT. CDR3 sequence reads: CASRERTGELFF. The DNA for the CDR3 is TGTGCCAGCAGAGAGCGTACCGGGGAGCTGTTTTTT.

The CDR3, as DNA: TGTGCCAGCAGCAAAGAGGTGGAACAGGGGGCGTACATCGGTGAAAAACTGTTTTTT. Protein sequence: CASSKEVEQGAYIGEKLFF. The V gene is TRBV21-1, the J gene TRBJ1-4; the tabulated D call, TRBD1, remains unverified against the DNA. TRBV21-1 is a documented pseudogene. This CDR3 has 19 residues.

This clone was picked up a small number of times. This chain connects TRBV6-5 to TRBJ2-7, with D perhaps TRBD2 (5 bases). Germline lookup yields CDR1 MNHEY and CDR2 SVGAGI. V was clipped by 5 bases and J by 3 bases, with 8 bases between them. This CDR3 is built from 12 residues. CDR3 sequence: CASSVGGYEQYF. CDR3 bases: TGTGCCAGCAGTGTAGGAGGCTACGAGCAGTACTTC.

The chain uses TRBV6-5 and TRBJ1-1; TRBD1 is a possible D gene (5 bases). CDR1 and CDR2 (germline): MNHEY, SVGAGI. This CDR3 has 14 amino acids. Trimming left V 2 bases short and J 4 bases short, with 11 bases between. The CDR3 nucleotides are TGTGCCAGCAGTTACATTGGCGGGGGCACTGAAGCTTTCTTT. Protein sequence: CASSYIGGGTEAFF.

This chain uses TRBV11-2 with TRBJ2-2; 15 bases line up with TRBD2. The CDR3 length is 16 residues. V lost 5 bases, J lost 5 bases, and 3 bases stayed unmatched. The germline CDR1 and CDR2 sequences are SGHAT and FQNNGV. This CDR3 is CASSKGLAGGTGELFF. The DNA for the CDR3 is TGTGCCAGCAGCAAGGGACTAGCGGGAGGAACCGGGGAGCTGTTTTTT. The variable domain in full, with the rest retrieved from reference TRBV11-2 and TRBJ2-2, is EAGVAQSPRYKIIEKRQSVAFWCNPISGHATLYWYQQILGQGPKLLIQFQNNGVVDDSQLPKDRFSAERLKGVDSTLKIQPAKLEDSAVYLCASSKGLAGGTGELFFGEGSRLTVL.

The chain joins TRBV5-4 to TRBJ1-1, with D unclear. Per germline, CDR1 SGHNT and CDR2 YYREEE (reference sequence). This CDR3 has 12 amino acids. V was clipped by 0 bases and J by 14 bases, with 14 bases between them. CDR3 loop: CASSLDAVRSFF. Here the CDR3 DNA reads TGTGCCAGCAGCTTGGACGCAGTAAGAAGCTTCTTT.

The chain uses TRBV21-1 and TRBJ2-3; the table's D gene call, TRBD2, was not cross checked with the DNA. TRBV21-1 is designated a pseudogene. The CDR3 covers 16 residues. CDR3 in amino acids: CASSKALASGTDTQYF. The CDR3 coding sequence is TGTGCCAGCAGCAAAGCGCTGGCTAGCGGCACAGATACGCAGTATTTT.

This sequence joins TRBV28 and TRBJ1-2; D is perhaps TRBD1 (5 bases). Trimming took 6 bases from V and 0 from J, leaving 20 bases between them. Germline V CDR1 and CDR2: MDHEN, SYDVKM. This CDR3 has 17 amino acids. As DNA, the CDR3 is TGTGCCAGCAGCTCCCGGGGAAGTCGGGGGGCTAACTATGGCTACACCTTC. It codes for CASSSRGSRGANYGYTF.

The V gene is TRBV7-2, the J gene TRBJ2-3; maybe TRBD2 (5 bases). CDR1 is SGHTA, CDR2 FQGNSA, per germline. Trimming left V 6 bases short and J 12 bases short, with 13 bases between. This CDR3 has 11 amino acids. DNA for the CDR3: TGTGCCAGCAGGCCCAGCGGTAGCCAGTATTTT. It translates to CASRPSGSQYF.

CDR3: CSVVGLVHRGQFF. In nucleotides, the CDR3 is TGCAGCGTTGTCGGACTAGTTCATAGGGGGCAGTTCTTC. The V call is TRBV29-1, the J call TRBJ2-1; TRBD2 matches 7 bases. CDR3 size: 13 residues. Germline V gives CDR1 SQVTM, CDR2 ANQGSEA. V gave up 4 bases and J gave up 12 bases; unmatched junction bases: 12.